One sample yielded the 28 T cell receptor beta chains listed below, sequenced in a study of radiotherapy plus CTLA-4 blockade in lung cancer (dated by TCRdb to between 2018 and 2020). The library was produced with the immunoSEQ multiplex PCR assay. The source is immuneACCESS, and TCRdb retained only in-frame sequences with V and J called. Part of the clones is not carried over; for the studies checked, unresolved V genes explain less than half of this, and the remainder is unexplained. This sample has about 80,000 clones in its table, and around 87% of those were observed once. The ten largest clones capture 0.87% of the sample. The source was peripheral blood, collected from a patient treated with radiotherapy plus ipilimumab. The receptors were gathered from a human donor with non-small cell lung cancer who had stable disease on radiotherapy plus ipilimumab.

The chain's CDR3 is CASSQGQNNEQFF. CDR3 DNA sequence: TGTGCCAGCAGCCAAGGACAGAACAATGAGCAGTTCTTC. This chain links TRBV5-4 with TRBJ2-1; possibly TRBD1 for D (6 bases). The ends were cut back, 4 bases at V and 5 bases at J, with 10 bases in the middle. CDR3 length: 13 residues. CDR1 is SGHNT and CDR2 is YYREEE in the germline V gene (reference sequence). Combining the CDR3 with reference TRBV5-4 and TRBJ2-1 gives the whole variable domain ETGVTQSPTHLIKTRGQQVTLRCSSQSGHNTVSWYQQALGQGPQFIFQYYREEENGRGNFPPRFSGLQFPNYSSELNVNALELDDSALYLCASSQGQNNEQFFGPGTRLTVL.

This rearrangement joins TRBV6-4 to TRBJ2-3; 8 bases map to TRBD2. V lost 3 bases and J lost 1; bases outside the gene matches: 3. Looked up from germline, CDR1 is MRHNA and CDR2 is SNTAGT. The CDR3 totals 15 residues. CDR3 sequence: CASSEISGGTDTQYF. DNA for the CDR3: TGTGCCAGCAGTGAGATTAGCGGGGGCACAGATACGCAGTATTTT.

The chain has TRBV19 and TRBJ1-1; perhaps TRBD1 as D (5 bases). The germline V gene has CDR1 LNHDA and CDR2 SQIVND (reference sequence). Trimming removed 5 bases from V and 3 bases from J, with 13 bases in between. The CDR3 runs 14 residues. The CDR3, as DNA: TGTGCCAGTAGTGTCTTCAGGGTGGACACTGAAGCTTTCTTT. Translation: CASSVFRVDTEAFF.

This clone appeared once. The V and J genes are TRBV5-1 and TRBJ2-7; 9 positions match TRBD2. V lost 5 bases, J lost 2 bases, and 8 bases stayed unmatched. In germline, CDR1 is SGHRS, CDR2 YFSETQ. The CDR3 consists of 15 residues. Here the CDR3 DNA reads TGCGCCAGCAGTTTAGCGGGAGATGGGCCCTACGAGCAGTACTTC. Its translation is CASSLAGDGPYEQYF.

This rearrangement joins TRBV28 to TRBJ1-1; D is undetermined. From germline, CDR1 is MDHEN and CDR2 SYDVKM. The V and J ends lost 3 bases and 1 base respectively, with 15 bases between them. The length of the CDR3 is 16 residues. The CDR3 nucleotides read TGTGCCAGCAGTTTTCCGATTATGAGGGCGAACACTGAAGCTTTCTTT. Protein product: CASSFPIMRANTEAFF. The entire variable domain, with the rest obtained from reference TRBV28 and TRBJ1-1, is as follows: DVKVTQSSRYLVKRTGEKVFLECVQDMDHENMFWYRQDPGLGLRLIYFSYDVKMKEKGDIPEGYSVSREKKERFSLILESASTNQTSMYLCASSFPIMRANTEAFFGQGTRLTVV.

The chain uses TRBV28 and TRBJ2-5; a possible D gene is TRBD2 (6 bases). V was shortened by 6 bases and J by 2 bases, with 13 bases between the two germline ends. Germline V lookup: CDR1 MDHEN, CDR2 SYDVKM. The CDR3 runs 14 residues. The CDR3 is CASSWGERQETQYF. The CDR3, as DNA: TGTGCCAGCAGCTGGGGGGAGAGGCAAGAGACCCAGTACTTC.

The rearrangement joins TRBV5-1 to TRBJ2-3; 8 bases align to TRBD2. CDR3 length: 17 residues. Germline values: CDR1 SGHRS, CDR2 YFSETQ. V lost 2 bases to trimming and J lost 2 bases; unmatched junction nucleotides: 10. The CDR3 region is CASSFQPTGRDTDTQYF. The CDR3 DNA sequence: TGCGCCAGCAGCTTTCAGCCTACCGGGAGGGACACAGATACGCAGTATTTT.

This chain connects TRBV14 to TRBJ1-6; 9 nucleotides line up with TRBD1. Germline V gene data show CDR1 as SGHDN and CDR2 as FVKESK. V trimming: 4 bases; J trimming: 7 bases; junction bases outside the gene matches: 8. This CDR3 has 16 amino acids. The CDR3 region is CASSLLSGQGNSPLHF. The CDR3 DNA sequence: TGTGCCAGCAGCCTCTTATCGGGACAGGGCAATTCACCCCTCCACTTT.

The CDR3 is CASSLAAGATYEQYF. The CDR3 DNA reads TGTGCCAGCAGCTTAGCAGCGGGAGCAACCTACGAGCAGTACTTC. The V call is TRBV7-6, the J call TRBJ2-7; 8 bases align to TRBD2. V lost 0 bases and J lost 2; bases outside the gene matches: 3. There are 15 residues in the CDR3. The germline V gene has CDR1 SGHVS and CDR2 FNYEAQ.

This clone was counted only a few times. The chain is built from TRBV30 and TRBJ1-2, with D perhaps TRBD1 (5 bases). CDR3 size: 13 residues. The germline CDR1 and CDR2 sequences are GTSNPN and SVGIG (reference sequence). The CDR3 here is CAPGGEPSSGYTF. For the CDR3, the DNA is TGTGCGCCGGGGGGGGAACCGTCGTCCGGCTACACCTTC.

The V and J genes are TRBV7-2 and TRBJ2-7; 8 bases match TRBD2. In germline, CDR1 is SGHTA, CDR2 FQGNSA. With V trimmed by 4 bases and J by 2 bases, 7 bases remained unmatched. The CDR3 spans 15 residues. The CDR3 coding sequence is TGTGCCAGCAGCTCAACCGGGACTAGACCCTACGAGCAGTACTTC. Its protein product is CASSSTGTRPYEQYF.

This clone came up a few times. This chain connects TRBV5-4 to TRBJ1-3; D gene uncertain. The germline V gene encodes CDR1 SGHNT and CDR2 YYREEE (reference sequence). CDR3 size: 13 residues. Trimming pared 1 base from V and 3 bases from J, leaving 5 bases between. The CDR3 here is CASSLNGGNTIYF. CDR3 in DNA: TGTGCCAGCAGCTTGAACGGTGGAAACACCATATATTTT.

Remarks on this clone: At one end, the junction sequence differs from germline, possibly due to a read error. This chain uses TRBV7-7 with TRBJ2-1; 13 positions agree with TRBD2. The CDR3 runs to 15 residues. From germline, CDR1 is SSHAT and CDR2 FNYEAQ (reference sequence). CDR3 in amino acids: CASSPTSGRAHEQFF. For the CDR3, the DNA is TGTGCTAGCAGCCCTACTAGCGGGAGGGCCCATGAGCAGTTCTTC. Looking up the rest from reference TRBV7-7 and TRBJ2-1 gives the full variable domain: GAGVSQSPRYKVTKRGQDVTLRCDPISSHATLYWYQQALGQGPEFLTYFNYEAQPDKSGLPSDRFSAERPEGSISTLTIQRTEQRDSAMYRCASSPTSGRAHEQFFGPGTRLTVL.

The chain recombines TRBV7-8 with TRBJ2-1, with a tentative D call TRBD1 (6 bases). V was cut by 8 bases and J by 6 bases, with 11 bases left in between. CDR3 length: 12 residues. Germline V gene lookup returns CDR1 SGHVS and CDR2 FQNEAQ. The CDR3 protein is CASRYRVNEQFF. Written as DNA, the CDR3 is TGTGCCAGCCGGTACAGGGTCAATGAGCAGTTCTTC. Combining the CDR3 with reference TRBV7-8 and TRBJ2-1 gives the whole variable domain GAGVSQSPRYKVAKRGQDVALRCDPISGHVSLFWYQQALGQGPEFLTYFQNEAQLDKSGLPSDRFFAERPEGSVSTLKIQRTQQEDSAVYLCASRYRVNEQFFGPGTRLTVL.

The chain links TRBV27 to TRBJ1-5; a weak D match, TRBD1 (5 bases). The CDR3 is 17 residues long. CDR1 is MNHEY and CDR2 is SMNVEV in the germline V gene (reference sequence). Between the trimmed V and J ends, which lost 1 base and 4 bases, there was a span of 17 bases. The CDR3 region has the DNA TGTGCCAGCAGTTTATACCCCGGGGGGTTAGGGAATCAGCCCCAGCATTTT. Encoded protein: CASSLYPGGLGNQPQHF.

The rearrangement joins TRBV6-1 to TRBJ2-7; D assignment may be TRBD1 or TRBD2 (5 bases each). The CDR3 spans 15 residues. The germline V and J ends were trimmed by 5 bases and 4 bases, with 18 bases remaining between them. CDR1 MNHNS and CDR2 SASEGT come from the germline V gene. CDR3 DNA sequence: TGTGCCAGCAGTAAAGAGGGGCCTAATCTTTACGAGCAGTACTTC. Translated, it gives CASSKEGPNLYEQYF.

The rearrangement links TRBV7-3 to TRBJ2-3; tentative D call: TRBD2 (5 bases). This CDR3 comprises 15 residues. Per the germline V gene, CDR1 is SGHTA and CDR2 is FQGTGA. Between the trimmed V and J ends, which lost 1 base and 1 base, there was a span of 9 bases. The CDR3 sequence: CASSLNGAGTDTQYF. In DNA form, the CDR3 reads TGTGCCAGCAGCTTAAATGGAGCGGGCACAGATACGCAGTATTTT.

V and J are TRBV7-2 and TRBJ2-5, with D uncertain. This CDR3 is 12 amino acids long. Germline values: CDR1 SGHTA, CDR2 FQGNSA. V lost 5 bases and J 0 bases, leaving 4 bases between the germline ends. The CDR3: CASSMYQETQYF. In DNA form, the CDR3 reads TGTGCCAGCAGCATGTACCAAGAGACCCAGTACTTC.

The chain employs TRBV6-6 and TRBJ2-1, with 7 bases fitting TRBD2. The ends lost 8 bases at V and 6 bases at J; junction bases unmatched: 7. There are 13 residues in the CDR3. Germline V gene lookup returns CDR1 MNHNY and CDR2 SVGAGI (reference sequence). CDR3 sequence: CASGGGPGNEQFF. As DNA, the CDR3 is TGTGCCAGCGGGGGGGGTCCGGGCAATGAGCAGTTCTTC.

The V gene is TRBV6-1, the J gene TRBJ1-5, with D tentatively TRBD1 (6 bases). The CDR3 has 15 amino acids. V dropped 1 base and J dropped 7 bases, with 14 bases sitting between them. Germline assignment: CDR1 MNHNS and CDR2 SASEGT. The CDR3 protein is CASSEERGLGQPQHF. The CDR3 coding sequence is TGTGCCAGCAGTGAAGAGAGGGGGTTAGGGCAGCCCCAGCATTTT.

This rearrangement joins TRBV13 to TRBJ1-2, with TRBD1 identical over 9 bases. Trimming took 7 bases from V and 8 from J; bases not matched to a gene: 8. The CDR3 contains 13 residues. CDR1 is PRHDT, CDR2 FYEKMQ, per germline (reference sequence). CDR3 sequence: CASTLRTGDGYTF. The CDR3 DNA reads as TGTGCCAGCACCCTACGGACAGGGGACGGCTACACCTTC.

The gene calls are TRBV7-2 and TRBJ2-5; perhaps TRBD2 as D (5 bases). The CDR3 totals 14 residues. Trimming stripped 1 base from V and 5 bases from J, with 11 bases between. Germline V gene lookup returns CDR1 SGHTA and CDR2 FQGNSA. The DNA for the CDR3 is TGTGCCAGCAGCTTAGACGGGAATCTGGAGACCCAGTACTTC. This encodes CASSLDGNLETQYF.

V usage is TRBV28 and J usage is TRBJ1-1, with 7 bases that match TRBD1. Looked up from germline, CDR1 is MDHEN and CDR2 is SYDVKM. V lost 5 bases and J lost 1; bases outside the gene matches: 7. The CDR3 length is 15 residues. The CDR3 region has the DNA TGTGCCAGCAGTGAGCAGACAGGGAGGAACACTGAAGCTTTCTTT. This encodes CASSEQTGRNTEAFF.

The chain combines TRBV27 with TRBJ2-7, with 9 nucleotides matching TRBD1. J lost 2 bases, V lost 4 bases, and 0 bases had no gene match. CDR3 length: 13 amino acids. The germline CDR1 and CDR2 sequences are MNHEY and SMNVEV (reference sequence). Here the CDR3 reads CASSWTGAYEQYF. The CDR3, as DNA: TGTGCCAGCAGTTGGACAGGGGCCTACGAGCAGTACTTC.

This rearrangement joins TRBV2 to TRBJ2-5; D is unclear. V lost 1 base, J lost 4 bases, and 16 bases lay in between. CDR1 and CDR2 from the germline V gene are SNHLY and FYNNEI. The CDR3 has 16 residues. The CDR3 reads CASSEVDSSFLETQYF. The CDR3 nucleotides are TGTGCCAGCAGTGAAGTTGACTCATCCTTTTTAGAGACCCAGTACTTC.

The V and J genes are TRBV7-2 and TRBJ2-7; no reliable D call. CDR3 size: 13 residues. Trimming pared 1 base from V and 5 bases from J, leaving 9 bases between. Germline values: CDR1 SGHTA, CDR2 FQGNSA. The CDR3, as DNA: TGTGCCAGCAGCTTAGAAAGGGTCGACGAGCAGTACTTC. Residues: CASSLERVDEQYF.

The gene calls are TRBV27 and TRBJ2-3, with 7 nucleotides matching TRBD2. The germline gives CDR1 MNHEY, CDR2 SMNVEV (reference sequence). The CDR3 extends over 14 amino acids. Trimming removed 3 bases from V and 2 bases from J; junction bases left unmatched: 2. Written as DNA, the CDR3 is TGTGCCAGCAGTTTTAGCGGGCCCACAGATACGCAGTATTTT. Its protein is CASSFSGPTDTQYF.

The CDR3 region has the DNA TGTGCCAGCATCCCCGGACAGGTTAGCAATCAGCCCCAGCATTTT. It encodes CASIPGQVSNQPQHF. The chain has TRBV6-1 and TRBJ1-5, with 7 bases lining up with TRBD1. The germline gives CDR1 MNHNS, CDR2 SASEGT. J gave up 0 bases and V 7 bases, and 6 bases lay outside the gene matches. The CDR3 length is 15 residues.